Listed below are T cell receptor beta chains from one sample, sequenced in a study of regulatory T cells in long-lasting Graves disease. TCRdb independently ran MiXCR on the multiplex PCR reads; one entry per CDR3 protein. The sample yields 420,000 or so distinct CDR3 sequences, 15% to 20% seen once. The data also belong to a second study, concerning T cells in Graves' hyperthyroidism and ophthalmopathy.

This specimen consisted of peripheral blood mononuclear cells (PBMCs), obtained at new diagnosis, from a patient treated with antithyroid drugs. The receptors shown here come from a woman under 30 with Graves disease. The CDR3 runs from the conserved cysteine through the conserved F or W. The D gene is left open where the match is weak. Clone size is not always given. Where it is, it says once, few, many or a class for expanded clones.

j_gene: TRBJ2-7
d_gene: .
abundance: many
v_gene: TRBV20-1
len: 14
CDR3nt: TGCAGTGCCCCTTATCGGGAGCACTCCTACGAGCAGTACTTC
CDR3aa: CSAPYREHSYEQYF

j_gene: TRBJ1-6
d_gene: .
abundance: many
v_gene: TRBV12-3/TRBV12-4
len: 13
CDR3nt: TGTGCCAGCAGTGTACAGGCAAAATCACCCCTCCACTTT
CDR3aa: CASSVQAKSPLHF

j_gene: TRBJ1-2
d_gene: .
abundance: many
v_gene: TRBV29-1
len: 12
CDR3nt: TGCAGCGTACAGGGAAAGGCGGATGGCTACACCTTC
CDR3aa: CSVQGKADGYTF

j_gene: TRBJ1-1
d_gene: .
abundance: .
v_gene: TRBV28
len: 15
CDR3nt: TGTGCCAGCAGTAAAAAGAGAGGATGGAACGCTGAAGCTTCCTTT
CDR3aa: CASSKKRGWNAEASF

j_gene: TRBJ1-5
d_gene: TRBD1
abundance: many
v_gene: TRBV12-3/TRBV12-4
len: 15
CDR3nt: TGTGCCAGCAGCCTAACAGGGGTTCCCTTTCAGCCCCAGCATTTT
CDR3aa: CASSLTGVPFQPQHF

j_gene: TRBJ2-1
d_gene: TRBD2
abundance: many
v_gene: TRBV6-5
len: 17
CDR3nt: TGTGCCAGCAGTTATTTGGTAGCGGGAGACTCCTACAATGAGCAGTTCTTC
CDR3aa: CASSYLVAGDSYNEQFF

j_gene: TRBJ2-5
d_gene: TRBD2
abundance: many
v_gene: TRBV18
len: 15
CDR3nt: TGTGCCAGCTCACCACCTTCTAGCGGACAAGAGACCCAGTACTTC
CDR3aa: CASSPPSSGQETQYF

j_gene: TRBJ2-7
d_gene: .
abundance: many
v_gene: TRBV28
len: 11
CDR3nt: TGTGCCAGCAGTTTCGACTACGAGCAGTACTTC
CDR3aa: CASSFDYEQYF

j_gene: TRBJ2-3
d_gene: TRBD2
abundance: .
v_gene: TRBV29-1
len: 16
CDR3nt: TGCAGCCACGGGACTAGCGGGAGGGCCCACACAGATACGCAGTATTTT
CDR3aa: CSHGTSGRAHTDTQYF

j_gene: TRBJ2-7
d_gene: TRBD2
abundance: .
v_gene: TRBV15
len: 16
CDR3nt: TGTGCCACCAGCAGGGATAGCGGGCCGAGACCCTACGAGCAGTACTTC
CDR3aa: CATSRDSGPRPYEQYF

j_gene: TRBJ2-1
d_gene: .
abundance: many
v_gene: TRBV12-3/TRBV12-4
len: 16
CDR3nt: TGTGCCAGCAGTTTAATCGAGGGGAAGGGTACGAATGAGCAGTTCTTC
CDR3aa: CASSLIEGKGTNEQFF

j_gene: TRBJ2-5
d_gene: TRBD2
abundance: many
v_gene: TRBV20-1
len: 14
CDR3nt: TGCAGTGCTAGGCTAGCGGGAGGTGGGGAGACCCAGTACTTC
CDR3aa: CSARLAGGGETQYF

j_gene: TRBJ1-5
d_gene: TRBD1
abundance: .
v_gene: TRBV6-1
len: 17
CDR3nt: TGTGCCAGCAGGGCCTCCGGGACAGGGGGTGGAGGTCAGCCCCAGCATTTT
CDR3aa: CASRASGTGGGGQPQHF

j_gene: TRBJ1-6
d_gene: .
abundance: .
v_gene: TRBV7-2
len: 15
CDR3nt: TGTGCCAGCATGCCCAGCGGGGGAACCCATTCACCCCTCCACTTT
CDR3aa: CASMPSGGTHSPLHF

j_gene: TRBJ2-1
d_gene: TRBD1
abundance: .
v_gene: TRBV11-1
len: 15
CDR3nt: TGTGCCAGCAGCCCAGGGACAGGGAACTACAATGAGCAGTTCTTC
CDR3aa: CASSPGTGNYNEQFF

j_gene: TRBJ2-3
d_gene: TRBD2
abundance: few
v_gene: TRBV6-1
len: 16
CDR3nt: TGTGCCAGCAGGGGAGTCATCAGCGGGAGGTCAGATACGCAGTATTTT
CDR3aa: CASRGVISGRSDTQYF

j_gene: TRBJ2-1
d_gene: .
abundance: many
v_gene: TRBV2
len: 11
CDR3nt: TGTGCCAGCAGTGAAGTCGGGAAGCAGTTCTTC
CDR3aa: CASSEVGKQFF

j_gene: TRBJ2-1
d_gene: .
abundance: .
v_gene: TRBV28
len: 15
CDR3nt: TGTGCCAGCAGTTTAGGAGGGTACCCGTACAATGAGCAGTTCTTC
CDR3aa: CASSLGGYPYNEQFF

j_gene: TRBJ1-1
d_gene: .
abundance: .
v_gene: TRBV5-6
len: 12
CDR3nt: TGTGCCAGCAGCTTGCGATCTGCTGAAGCTTTCTTT
CDR3aa: CASSLRSAEAFF

j_gene: TRBJ2-1
d_gene: .
abundance: many
v_gene: TRBV5-1
len: 14
CDR3nt: TGCGCCAGCAGCTCCCTCGACTCTGACAATGAGCAGTTCTTC
CDR3aa: CASSSLDSDNEQFF

j_gene: TRBJ2-5
d_gene: .
abundance: many
v_gene: TRBV4-1
len: 15
CDR3nt: TGCGCCAGCAGCCAAGAGGGACGTACCCAAGAGACCCAGTACTTC
CDR3aa: CASSQEGRTQETQYF

j_gene: TRBJ2-3
d_gene: TRBD2
abundance: .
v_gene: TRBV20-1
len: 16
CDR3nt: TGCAGTGCTAGAGGTGGTAGCGGGCTCGCTACAGATACGCAGTATTTT
CDR3aa: CSARGGSGLATDTQYF

j_gene: TRBJ2-7
d_gene: .
abundance: many
v_gene: TRBV6-5
len: 15
CDR3nt: TGTGCCAGCAGTTACCCGCCAGACTCAGTCTACGAGCAGTACTTC
CDR3aa: CASSYPPDSVYEQYF

j_gene: TRBJ2-2
d_gene: TRBD2
abundance: .
v_gene: TRBV9
len: 14
CDR3nt: TGTGCCAGCAGCGTAGGACTAGCGCCCGGGGAGCTGTTTTTT
CDR3aa: CASSVGLAPGELFF

j_gene: TRBJ2-3
d_gene: TRBD2
abundance: many
v_gene: TRBV6-1
len: 13
CDR3nt: TGTGCCAGCGGACTAGCGAACACAGATACGCAGTATTTT
CDR3aa: CASGLANTDTQYF

j_gene: TRBJ1-2
d_gene: TRBD1
abundance: many
v_gene: TRBV27
len: 15
CDR3nt: TGTGCCAGCAGTATCCGACAGGGGAACGACTATGGCTACACCTTC
CDR3aa: CASSIRQGNDYGYTF

j_gene: TRBJ1-2
d_gene: .
abundance: many
v_gene: TRBV3-1
len: 15
CDR3nt: TGTGCCAGCAGCCCCACCCCGGCGGACAGCTATGGCTACACCTTC
CDR3aa: CASSPTPADSYGYTF

j_gene: TRBJ2-1
d_gene: .
abundance: many
v_gene: TRBV6-1
len: 14
CDR3nt: TGTGCCAGCAGTCCACGCGGGTGGGGCAATGAGCAGTTCTTC
CDR3aa: CASSPRGWGNEQFF

j_gene: TRBJ2-1
d_gene: .
abundance: many
v_gene: TRBV2
len: 11
CDR3nt: TGTGCCAGCAGACGGTACAATGAGCAGTTCTTC
CDR3aa: CASRRYNEQFF

j_gene: TRBJ2-7
d_gene: .
abundance: many
v_gene: TRBV30
len: 11
CDR3nt: TGTGCCTGGAGGGACAGCTACGAGCAGTACTTC
CDR3aa: CAWRDSYEQYF

j_gene: TRBJ2-1
d_gene: .
abundance: many
v_gene: TRBV24-1
len: 12
CDR3nt: TGTGCCACCAGTGATCGATACAATGAGCAGTTCTTC
CDR3aa: CATSDRYNEQFF

j_gene: TRBJ2-3
d_gene: .
abundance: many
v_gene: TRBV7-9
len: 12
CDR3nt: TGTGCCAGCAGCTTAGCGCAGGGGACGCAGTATTTT
CDR3aa: CASSLAQGTQYF

j_gene: TRBJ2-1
d_gene: .
abundance: many
v_gene: TRBV11-1
len: 12
CDR3nt: TGTGCCAGCAGCCGGAACCGGGACTCACTGTTCTTC
CDR3aa: CASSRNRDSLFF

j_gene: TRBJ2-1
d_gene: TRBD2
abundance: many
v_gene: TRBV25-1
len: 19
CDR3nt: TGTGCCAGCAGTGAATCTCCAAGTATAGCGGGAGATTATTACAATGAGCAGTTCTTC
CDR3aa: CASSESPSIAGDYYNEQFF

j_gene: TRBJ2-3
d_gene: .
abundance: few
v_gene: TRBV7-2
len: 15
CDR3nt: TGTGCCAGCAGCTTAGAGGGTCCCGGCACAGATACGCAGTATTTT
CDR3aa: CASSLEGPGTDTQYF

j_gene: TRBJ1-5
d_gene: .
abundance: many
v_gene: TRBV12-3/TRBV12-4
len: 14
CDR3nt: TGTGCCAGCAGTTCCCGACTGAACAATCAGCCCCAGCATTTT
CDR3aa: CASSSRLNNQPQHF

j_gene: TRBJ2-7
d_gene: TRBD2
abundance: few
v_gene: TRBV20-1
len: 14
CDR3nt: TGCAGTGTTACAAGCGGGAGGAGGACCTACGAGCAGTACTTC
CDR3aa: CSVTSGRRTYEQYF

j_gene: TRBJ1-3
d_gene: .
abundance: few
v_gene: TRBV12-3/TRBV12-4
len: 14
CDR3nt: TGTGCCAGCAGTTTTGGGGGGACTGGAAACACCATATATTTT
CDR3aa: CASSFGGTGNTIYF

j_gene: TRBJ2-2
d_gene: TRBD2
abundance: many
v_gene: TRBV7-2
len: 18
CDR3nt: TGTGCCAGCAGCTTACTTCGACTAGCGGGAGGTCGGACCGGGGAGCTGTTTTTT
CDR3aa: CASSLLRLAGGRTGELFF

j_gene: TRBJ2-3
d_gene: TRBD2
abundance: .
v_gene: TRBV5-5
len: 16
CDR3nt: TGTGCCAGCAGCTTAAACGGACTAGCGTATACAGATACGCAGTATTTT
CDR3aa: CASSLNGLAYTDTQYF

j_gene: TRBJ2-5
d_gene: .
abundance: .
v_gene: TRBV7-9
len: 16
CDR3nt: TGTGCCAGCAGCGCCCCTAGGGGGGTCTTCCAAGAGACCCAGTACTTC
CDR3aa: CASSAPRGVFQETQYF

j_gene: TRBJ2-5
d_gene: .
abundance: many
v_gene: TRBV7-9
len: 14
CDR3nt: TGTGCCAGCAGCCTTCGGACTGGGCAAGAGACCCAGTACTTC
CDR3aa: CASSLRTGQETQYF

j_gene: TRBJ2-1
d_gene: .
abundance: few
v_gene: TRBV6-2/TRBV6-3
len: 14
CDR3nt: TGTGCCAGCAGTGCCAGACAGGTTGCGAATGAGCAGTTCTTC
CDR3aa: CASSARQVANEQFF

j_gene: TRBJ2-1
d_gene: .
abundance: many
v_gene: TRBV29-1
len: 13
CDR3nt: TGCAGCGTTGTGTTTGTCTCCTACAATGAGCAGTTCTTC
CDR3aa: CSVVFVSYNEQFF

j_gene: TRBJ1-2
d_gene: .
abundance: many
v_gene: TRBV28
len: 16
CDR3nt: TGTGCCAGCAGCCCCGGGGGGGGGGCCGGTTACTATGGCTACACCTTC
CDR3aa: CASSPGGGAGYYGYTF

j_gene: TRBJ2-1
d_gene: .
abundance: .
v_gene: TRBV6-1
len: 14
CDR3nt: TGTGCCAGCAGACAGGGGGGGAGTAACAATGAGCAGTTCTTC
CDR3aa: CASRQGGSNNEQFF

j_gene: TRBJ2-2
d_gene: TRBD2
abundance: .
v_gene: TRBV15
len: 14
CDR3nt: TGTGCCACCAAGGGAGGGCCGGGGACCGGGGAGCTGTTTTTT
CDR3aa: CATKGGPGTGELFF